This TCR beta chain originates from a study of CD8+ T cells in alopecia areata. Study context: The protocol delivered tofacitinib for 6 to 18 months, then withdrew it for 6 months.

Overall study findings and caveats: Only one nonresponder was present, which leaves the link between baseline CD8+ expansion and response uncertain.

On this clone: Its antigen is still unknown.

Indicated treatment: oral pan-JAK inhibitor, 5-10 mg twice daily. It was from alopecia areata patients that lesional scalp punch biopsies and peripheral blood were collected. CDR1 and CDR2 from the germline V gene are SGHRS and YFSETQ. V was pared by 2 bases and J by 2 bases, with 10 bases of the junction left unmatched. This CDR3 region has 18 residues. Sequencing relied on a cDNA template that was reverse transcribed from extracted RNA. The data were produced by immunoSEQ multiplex PCR, yet TCRdb's version contains in-frame clones alone and is incomplete. This table has 180,000 or so clones, 51% appearing once.

Here the sequenced sample was CD8+ T cells sorted from blood, taken between weeks 51 and 54, from a patient treated with tofacitinib. This sequence was found in a human donor with alopecia areata. The chain has TRBV5-1 and TRBJ2-4; 10 nucleotides agree with TRBD1. CDR3 coding DNA: TGCGCCAGCAGCTTACATCCGGGACAGGGGTTTTCCAAAAACATTCAGTACTTC. Protein product: CASSLHPGQGFSKNIQYF.